The clone carrying this T cell receptor (beta chain) came up once. This entry comes from a study of blood T cell repertoires in COVID-19. The overall study: Some COVID-19 samples were acute and others convalescent; all came from the United States, Italy and Spain. Sample material is recorded as cDNA or gDNA derived from T cells, B-cell-depleted T cells, or PBMCs.

The germline V and J ends were trimmed by 7 bases and 2 bases, with 11 bases remaining between them. CDR3 length: 13 residues. Per the germline V gene, CDR1 is MNHNY and CDR2 is SVGAGI (reference sequence). How the authors handled the data: Reference gene primers were amplified, and this amplification served to estimate nucleated cell counts. Profiled with immunoSEQ multiplex PCR; TCRdb holds only in-frame clones, not every one. For V, J and clone size, that table is used; D and trimming come from the DNA. The sample consists of around 400,000 clones, 87% of them appearing once. Sequencing input: peripheral blood. The TCR was taken from a woman in her fifties or sixties with COVID-19, enrolled during active disease. The genes are TRBV6-6 and TRBJ1-2; D perhaps matches TRBD1 (6 bases). CDR3 residues: CASKVGTNYGYTF. The CDR3 DNA reads as TGTGCCAGCAAGGTGGGGACAAACTATGGCTACACCTTC.